The 27 T cell receptor beta chains listed next were all sequenced from one sample in a study of shared clonotypes between healthy human individuals. Profiled with immunoSEQ multiplex PCR; TCRdb holds only in-frame clones, not every one. The repertoire has nearly 1 million clones, about three quarters of them found once; the top ten carry over 1.3%. The sample comprised memory CD4+ T cells sorted from blood. Described subset: CD45RA-negative fraction. The receptors shown here come from a man aged 18 to 30 in good health.

CDR3 nucleotide sequence: TGTGCCTGGAGGTATGGACAGGGGTGGACGGAGACCCAGTACTTC. Encoded protein: CAWRYGQGWTETQYF. This rearrangement joins TRBV30 to TRBJ2-5; 9 bases agree with TRBD1. The V gene's germline CDR1 is GTSNPN and CDR2 SVGIG (reference sequence). The length of the CDR3 is 15 residues. Germline trimming cut 3 bases from V and 5 bases from J; bases unmatched to any gene: 10.

There are a few counts of this clone. The same CDR3 is also encoded by other DNA sequences in this sample. The chain employs TRBV4-1 and TRBJ1-5, with 10 positions matching TRBD1. CDR1 and CDR2 (germline): MGHRA, YSYEKL. The junction had 6 bases not matched to a gene; V was cut back by 4 bases and J by 6 bases. There are 15 residues in the CDR3. CDR3 amino acids: CASSPGQGKGQPQHF. In nucleotides, the CDR3 is TGCGCCAGCAGCCCGGGACAGGGGAAGGGTCAGCCCCAGCATTTT.

J is TRBJ1-6 and V is TRBV2, with 10 bases lining up with TRBD1. The germline V gene encodes CDR1 SNHLY and CDR2 FYNNEI. This CDR3 has 13 residues. J was trimmed by 9 bases and V by 4 bases; bases with no gene match: 0. This chain's CDR3 is CASSGTGGSPLHF. The CDR3, as DNA: TGTGCCAGCAGTGGGACAGGGGGTTCACCCCTCCACTTT. Full variable domain (outside the CDR3, taken from reference TRBV2 and TRBJ1-6): EPEVTQTPSHQVTQMGQEVILRCVPISNHLYFYWYRQILGQKVEFLVSFYNNEISEKSEIFDDQFSVERPDGSNFTLKIRSTKLEDSAMYFCASSGTGGSPLHFGNGTRLTVT.

V gene TRBV19 combines with J gene TRBJ1-5; the D is unclear. Trimming took 3 bases from V and 0 from J, leaving 6 bases between them. CDR3 size: 14 residues. The germline gives CDR1 LNHDA, CDR2 SQIVND (reference sequence). The CDR3 coding sequence is TGTGCCAGTAGTATCGGTGATAGCAATCAGCCCCAGCATTTT. This translates into CASSIGDSNQPQHF.

This clone was seen more than once but under ten times. The same CDR3 is also encoded by other DNA sequences in this sample. The rearrangement links TRBV29-1 to TRBJ1-5; TRBD1 aligns across 7 bases. Germline-derived CDR1 and CDR2 are SQVTM and ANQGSEA. The CDR3 has 13 amino acids. Losses at the gene ends were 4 bases for V and 1 base for J; bases not matched to a gene: 1. The CDR3 DNA reads as TGCAGCGTTGGACAGGGCAGCAATCAGCCCCAGCATTTT. Protein sequence: CSVGQGSNQPQHF. Based on the CDR3 plus reference TRBV29-1 and TRBJ1-5, the full variable domain is SAVISQKPSRDICQRGTSLTIQCQVDSQVTMMFWYRQQPGQSLTLIATANQGSEATYESGFVIDKFPISRPNLTFSTLTVSNMSPEDSSIYLCSVGQGSNQPQHFGDGTRLSIL.

This clone was recorded only once. The chain employs TRBV7-8 and TRBJ2-7, with D maybe TRBD1 (6 bases). CDR1 and CDR2 from the germline V gene are SGHVS and FQNEAQ. V was clipped by 5 bases and J by 6 bases, with 14 bases between them. The CDR3 sequence is 13 residues long. The CDR3, as DNA: TGTGCCAGCAGCCCACAGGGCTTACGCGAGCAGTACTTC. This encodes CASSPQGLREQYF.

This clone was observed a few times. The chain combines TRBV10-3 with TRBJ2-2; 9 bases fit TRBD1. With 3 bases clipped from V and 6 bases from J, the junction kept 5 bases outside the gene matches. Germline V lookup: CDR1 ENHRY, CDR2 SYGVKD. The CDR3 is 15 amino acids. The chain's CDR3 is CAISEIRQGAGELFF. CDR3 nucleotide sequence: TGTGCCATCAGTGAAATCCGACAGGGGGCCGGGGAGCTGTTTTTT.

The chain joins TRBV6-1 to TRBJ1-5; D is perhaps TRBD1 (6 bases). The V gene lost 2 bases and the J gene lost 1 base, with 9 bases spanning the gap. The V gene's germline CDR1 is MNHNS and CDR2 SASEGT. The CDR3 contains 15 residues. The CDR3 reads CASSERGGSNQPQHF. CDR3 in DNA: TGTGCCAGCAGTGAAAGGGGGGGGAGCAATCAGCCCCAGCATTTT.

CDR3 in DNA: TGTGCCAGCAGTTACGACAGGAACTATGGCTACACCTTC. It codes for CASSYDRNYGYTF. The chain carries TRBV2 and TRBJ1-2, with D tentatively TRBD1 (6 bases). The CDR3 length is 13 residues. V was shortened by 5 bases and J by 2 bases, with 9 bases between the two germline ends. From germline, CDR1 is SNHLY and CDR2 FYNNEI.

In nucleotides, the CDR3 is TGTGCCAGCAGCACTGGACTAGCGGGGGGTCAGCAGTTCTTC. Protein sequence: CASSTGLAGGQQFF. This chain connects TRBV5-4 to TRBJ2-1, with TRBD2 matching over 14 bases. Germline loops: CDR1 SGHNT, CDR2 YYREEE (reference sequence). The CDR3 extends over 14 amino acids. The ends lost 4 bases at V and 11 bases at J; junction bases unmatched: 5.

The CDR3 DNA reads TGTGCCAGCAGTGATTGGTATGTTGGCGGGGGCGGAATTGATACGCAGTATTTT. This codes for CASSDWYVGGGGIDTQYF. The genes are TRBV25-1 and TRBJ2-3; TRBD2 is a possible D gene (7 bases). CDR3 length: 18 residues. The germline V gene has CDR1 MGHDK and CDR2 SYGVNS. V gave up 3 bases and J gave up 6 bases, with 25 bases separating them.

The V gene is TRBV27, the J gene TRBJ1-1; tentatively, D is TRBD1 (5 bases). CDR1 MNHEY and CDR2 SMNVEV come from the germline V gene (reference sequence). V was shortened by 5 bases and J by 1 base, with 14 bases between the two germline ends. The CDR3 is made up of 15 amino acids. For the CDR3, the DNA is TGTGCCAGCAGTGCCGCCGGGCAGGGGAACACTGAAGCTTTCTTT. It yields the protein CASSAAGQGNTEAFF.

This chain uses TRBV14 with TRBJ2-3; the match to TRBD2 covers 7 bases. J was trimmed by 3 bases and V by 5 bases; bases with no gene match: 8. CDR3 length equals 15 residues. Germline CDR1 reads SGHDN; CDR2 reads FVKESK. The CDR3 DNA reads as TGTGCCAGCAGCGCAATGGGCGGGAGAACAGATACGCAGTATTTT. Its protein is CASSAMGGRTDTQYF.

V and J are TRBV6-5 and TRBJ2-7; 10 positions match TRBD1. Germline trimming cut 6 bases from V and 0 bases from J; bases unmatched to any gene: 5. The CDR3 runs 15 residues. CDR1 MNHEY and CDR2 SVGAGI come from the germline V gene. In nucleotides, the CDR3 is TGTGCCAGCAGAAAGACAGGGGGCAGCTCCTACGAGCAGTACTTC. Residues: CASRKTGGSSYEQYF.

The genes are TRBV6-6 and TRBJ2-7; TRBD1 aligns across 9 bases. There are 15 residues in the CDR3. Germline loops: CDR1 MNHNY, CDR2 SVGAGI (reference sequence). V shed 2 bases and J 3 bases; nucleotides not matched to a gene: 5. This CDR3 reads CASSYPGQGRYEQYF. The CDR3 DNA sequence: TGTGCCAGCAGTTACCCGGGACAGGGACGCTACGAGCAGTACTTC.

V is TRBV6-6 and J is TRBJ2-5; D is ambiguous. The CDR3 has 11 amino acids. Trimming removed 2 bases from V and 7 bases from J, with 5 bases in between. Germline CDR1 is MNHNY and CDR2 is SVGAGI (reference sequence). The CDR3 here is CASSYTVTQYF. The CDR3 DNA follows: TGTGCCAGCAGTTACACTGTGACCCAGTACTTC.

V is TRBV6-5 and J is TRBJ2-7; the match to TRBD2 covers 7 bases. CDR1 MNHEY and CDR2 SVGAGI come from the germline V gene. With 2 bases clipped from V and 3 bases from J, the junction kept 10 bases outside the gene matches. This CDR3 region has 16 residues. The DNA of the CDR3 is TGTGCCAGCAGTTACGGGTTCGCGGGAGAAAGCTACGAGCAGTACTTC. This gives the protein CASSYGFAGESYEQYF.

The table lists this clone with a count of one. Here the CDR3 omits its conserved ending phenylalanine or tryptophan, so a read error is the likely source. The limits of the CDR3 on the DNA are not certain, so only TCRdb's listed CDR3 is given. The chain has TRBV6-1 and TRBJ1-3. Germline V gives CDR1 MNHNS, CDR2 SASEGT. The CDR3 is made up of 11 amino acids, end residues included. The CDR3 loop is CASSGGGHLNV.

The chain has TRBV6-5 and TRBJ2-2; D gene ambiguous. V was pared by 6 bases and J by 6 bases, with 2 bases between. Germline V gives CDR1 MNHEY, CDR2 SVGAGI. The length of the CDR3 is 10 residues. Here the CDR3 reads CASSSGELFF. CDR3 DNA: TGTGCCAGCAGCTCCGGGGAGCTGTTTTTT.

This chain connects TRBV10-3 to TRBJ2-5; 7 bases are shared with TRBD1. The CDR3 loop spans 15 amino acids. Germline V lookup: CDR1 ENHRY, CDR2 SYGVKD. The junction had 13 bases not matched to a gene; V was cut back by 8 bases and J by 4 bases. Here the CDR3 DNA reads TGTGCCATCTCGGACAGGAAGGGGGCATTAGAGACCCAGTACTTC. Translation: CAISDRKGALETQYF.

This sequence joins TRBV5-1 and TRBJ1-1; perhaps TRBD1 as D (6 bases). V dropped 3 bases and J dropped 4 bases, with 13 bases sitting between them. Germline CDR1 is SGHRS and CDR2 is YFSETQ. CDR3 length equals 14 residues. The CDR3: CASSSQGFTTEAFF. The CDR3 DNA reads as TGCGCCAGCAGCTCACAGGGCTTCACCACTGAAGCTTTCTTT.

The chain uses TRBV29-1 and TRBJ1-5; tentative D call: TRBD1 (5 bases). The V end lost 6 bases, the J end lost 6 bases, and 15 bases lay between the germline ends. Germline V CDR1 and CDR2: SQVTM, ANQGSEA. The CDR3 is 13 residues long. In DNA, the CDR3 is TGCAGCGTACTACAGGCCGGAGGTCAGCCCCAGCATTTT. Amino acid sequence: CSVLQAGGQPQHF.

The rearrangement joins TRBV5-6 to TRBJ1-3; D not certain. The V and J ends lost 0 bases and 0 bases respectively, with 7 bases between them. The CDR3 spans 15 residues. CDR1 SGHDT and CDR2 YYEEEE come from the germline V gene. CDR3 nucleotide sequence: TGTGCCAGCAGCTTGGGCCTTACCTCTGGAAACACCATATATTTT. As protein: CASSLGLTSGNTIYF.

V and J are TRBV30 and TRBJ1-5; 7 bases are shared with TRBD1. J was trimmed by 3 bases and V by 3 bases; bases with no gene match: 2. CDR1 GTSNPN and CDR2 SVGIG come from the germline V gene (reference sequence). This CDR3 has 13 residues. The CDR3 reads CAWRGQYNQPQHF. CDR3 nucleotide sequence: TGTGCCTGGAGGGGACAGTACAATCAGCCCCAGCATTTT.

Turning to this clone: This CDR3 is also generated by other DNA sequences in the sample. The CDR3: CSAGYQPQHF. CDR3 in DNA: TGCAGTGCTGGCTATCAGCCCCAGCATTTT. The chain combines TRBV20-1 with TRBJ1-5; D ambiguous. The germline CDR1 and CDR2 sequences are DFQATT and SNEGSKA (reference sequence). The length of the CDR3 is 10 residues. The germline V and J ends were trimmed by 5 bases and 5 bases, with 4 bases remaining between them.

The chain carries TRBV5-1 and TRBJ2-3; tentatively, D is TRBD1 (5 bases). Between the trimmed V and J ends, which lost 4 bases and 0 bases, there was a span of 18 bases. The CDR3 spans 17 residues. Germline CDR1 SGHRS, CDR2 YFSETQ. The CDR3 region has the DNA TGCGCCAGCAGCCCCTGGGGCGTAATACCTAGCACAGATACGCAGTATTTT. Encoded protein: CASSPWGVIPSTDTQYF.

The chain uses TRBV5-6 and TRBJ1-2, with 7 bases matching TRBD1. The junction had 7 bases not matched to a gene; V was cut back by 5 bases and J by 6 bases. This CDR3 spans 13 amino acids. Germline loops: CDR1 SGHDT, CDR2 YYEEEE. CDR3: CASSPDRENGYTF. CDR3 nucleotides: TGTGCCAGCAGTCCTGACAGGGAAAATGGCTACACCTTC.